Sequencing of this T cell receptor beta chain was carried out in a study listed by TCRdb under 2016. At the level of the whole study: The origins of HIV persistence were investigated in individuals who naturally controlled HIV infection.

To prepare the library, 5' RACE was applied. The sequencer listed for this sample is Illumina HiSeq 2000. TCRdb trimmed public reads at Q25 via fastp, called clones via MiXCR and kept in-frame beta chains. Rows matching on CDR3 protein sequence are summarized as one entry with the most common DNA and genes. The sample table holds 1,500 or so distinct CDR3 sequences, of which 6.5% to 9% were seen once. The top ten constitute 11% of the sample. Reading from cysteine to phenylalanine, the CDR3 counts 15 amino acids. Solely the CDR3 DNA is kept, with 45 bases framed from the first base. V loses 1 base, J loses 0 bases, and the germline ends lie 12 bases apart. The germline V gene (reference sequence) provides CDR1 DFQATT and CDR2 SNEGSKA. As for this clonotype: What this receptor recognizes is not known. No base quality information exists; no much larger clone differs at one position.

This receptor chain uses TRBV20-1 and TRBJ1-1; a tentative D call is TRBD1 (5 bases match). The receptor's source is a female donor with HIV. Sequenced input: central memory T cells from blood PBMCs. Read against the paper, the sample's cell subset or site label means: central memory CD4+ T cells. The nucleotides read TGCAGTGCTAGAGCCGCCGGGACGATGAACACTGAAGCTTTCTTT. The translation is CSARAAGTMNTEAFF.